The next 32 T cell receptor beta chains were all read from a single sample in a study of CD8 T cells in Susac syndrome. RNA was extracted with the RNeasy kit, and a quantity of roughly 0.5 to 1 ug was reverse transcribed using random hexamers. TCRdb re-derived calls from the immunoSEQ multiplex PCR reads in MiXCR, one entry per CDR3 protein. The sample holds roughly 110,000 distinct CDR3 sequences, about 93% seen once. Sequencing was done on a sample of CD4+ T cells from PBMCs. These receptors all stem from a human donor in good health.

This clonotype was counted a single time. The chain has TRBV4-3 and TRBJ2-7; D is possibly TRBD2 (6 bases). Deletions cut 1 base from V and 2 bases from J, with 15 bases between. CDR1 is LGHNA and CDR2 is YSLEER in the germline V gene. CDR3 length: 16 amino acids. CDR3 DNA: TGCGCCAGCAGCCAAGGATCCGGGACGGGGGCCTACGAGCAGTACTTC. Encoded protein: CASSQGSGTGAYEQYF.

The chain has TRBV12-3 or TRBV12-4 and TRBJ1-2; unclear D gene. The CDR3 covers 14 residues. The ends were cut back, 2 bases at V and 8 bases at J, with 15 bases in the middle. CDR3 DNA: TGTGCCAGCAGTTTACAGGCGGCAGTCAAGGGCTACACCTTC. Its translation: CASSLQAAVKGYTF.

The count of this clonotype is one. V gene TRBV6-5 combines with J gene TRBJ2-3, with 11 bases fitting TRBD1. V was clipped by 2 bases and J by 3 bases; unmatched bases: 7. CDR1 MNHEY and CDR2 SVGAGI come from the germline V gene. The CDR3 totals 17 residues. CDR3 sequence (DNA): TGTGCCAGCAGTTACCCCGGGACAGGGGGATCTACAGATACGCAGTATTTT. It specifies CASSYPGTGGSTDTQYF.

This chain links TRBV27 with TRBJ1-1; no firm D call. CDR3 length: 14 amino acids. Germline assignment: CDR1 MNHEY and CDR2 SMNVEV (reference sequence). V was shortened by 2 bases and J by 1 base, with 8 bases between the two germline ends. The CDR3 DNA sequence: TGTGCCAGCAGTTTAACCCTATCGAACACTGAAGCTTTCTTT. The encoded protein is CASSLTLSNTEAFF.

The chain links TRBV6-2 or TRBV6-3 to TRBJ2-1; D call uncertain. Germline CDR1 is MNHEY and CDR2 is SVGEGT. This CDR3 contains 13 residues. V lost 2 bases, J lost 6 bases, and 8 bases lay in between. The CDR3 coding sequence is TGTGCCAGCAGTTACGTAGTCCCCAATGAGCAGTTCTTC. Translation: CASSYVVPNEQFF.

The chain uses TRBV12-3 or TRBV12-4 and TRBJ2-5, with 8 bases lining up with TRBD2. This CDR3 is 17 amino acids long. After removal of 7 bases from V and 0 bases from J, the junction contained 13 bases not matched to a gene. The CDR3 nucleotides read TGTGCCAGCACCCCAACAACAGCGGGAGTGTACCAAGAGACCCAGTACTTC. It specifies CASTPTTAGVYQETQYF.

The chain recombines TRBV10-3 with TRBJ2-1; 14 positions match TRBD2. V lost 6 bases, J lost 8 bases, and 3 bases stayed unmatched. The CDR3 length is 14 residues. The V gene's germline CDR1 is ENHRY and CDR2 SYGVKD. CDR3 sequence (DNA): TGTGCCATCAGGGGACTAGCGGGGGTGGATGAGCAGTTCTTC. Protein: CAIRGLAGVDEQFF.

This rearrangement joins TRBV4-3 to TRBJ2-3; no clear D. V gave up 0 bases and J gave up 7 bases, with 8 bases separating them. Per the germline V gene, CDR1 is LGHNA and CDR2 is YSLEER. This CDR3 contains 13 residues. This CDR3 is CASSQDRRNTQYF. In nucleotides, the CDR3 is TGCGCCAGCAGCCAAGATCGCCGGAATACGCAGTATTTT.

This clonotype was observed a single time. The rearrangement joins TRBV7-2 to TRBJ1-1; D not resolved. The CDR3 length is 14 residues. V was trimmed by 0 bases and J by 1 base, leaving 6 bases between them. Germline loops: CDR1 SGHTA, CDR2 FQGNSA. The CDR3 DNA is TGTGCCAGCAGCTTAGCCTTCGGGAACACTGAAGCTTTCTTT. Protein product: CASSLAFGNTEAFF.

The chain has TRBV6-2 or TRBV6-3 and TRBJ2-7; D is undetermined. Germline CDR1 reads MNHEY; CDR2 reads SVGEGT. The germline V and J ends were trimmed by 2 bases and 3 bases, with 14 bases remaining between them. The CDR3 has 15 amino acids. CDR3 amino acids: CASSYIVTSSYEQYF. CDR3 DNA sequence: TGTGCCAGCAGTTACATTGTGACTTCAAGCTACGAGCAGTACTTC.

The J gene is TRBJ2-7, the V gene TRBV6-2 or TRBV6-3; TRBD2 agrees at 10 bases. The germline V gene has CDR1 MNHEY and CDR2 SVGEGT. V lost 2 bases, J lost 9 bases, and 10 bases stayed unmatched. This CDR3 is built from 15 residues. The CDR3 here is CASSYPAGGPSRQYF. The CDR3 DNA follows: TGTGCCAGCAGTTACCCAGCGGGAGGGCCCTCTAGGCAGTACTTC.

V is TRBV30 and J is TRBJ1-1; D remains ambiguous. V shed 2 bases and J shed 1 base, with 8 bases lying between them. The germline V gene has CDR1 GTSNPN and CDR2 SVGIG (reference sequence). The CDR3 totals 13 residues. The CDR3 loop reads CAWSSGPNTEAFF. CDR3 nucleotide sequence: TGTGCCTGGAGTTCCGGGCCGAACACTGAAGCTTTCTTT.

The gene calls are TRBV6-1 and TRBJ1-2, with D possibly matching TRBD1 (6 bases). Germline CDR1 reads MNHNS; CDR2 reads SASEGT. The CDR3 consists of 17 residues. Between the trimmed V and J ends, which lost 6 bases and 0 bases, there was a span of 20 bases. CDR3 DNA sequence: TGTGCCAGCAGGGGGGGGCAGTCAGGCGATTCTAACTATGGCTACACCTTC. As protein: CASRGGQSGDSNYGYTF.

V gene TRBV27 combines with J gene TRBJ2-1; the D gene is possibly TRBD1 (5 bases). CDR3 length equals 15 residues. Looked up from germline, CDR1 is MNHEY and CDR2 is SMNVEV (reference sequence). Trimming removed 5 bases from V and 9 bases from J, with 20 bases in between. The DNA for the CDR3 is TGTGCCAGCAGTCTAACGGCCGACAGAGACAGTGAGCAGTTCTTC. Protein: CASSLTADRDSEQFF.

The table lists this clonotype with a count of one. The V and J genes are TRBV6-6 and TRBJ2-7; D is unclear. Germline assignment: CDR1 MNHNY and CDR2 SVGAGI (reference sequence). The CDR3 is 14 amino acids. Trimming stripped 4 bases from V and 6 bases from J, with 16 bases between. The chain's CDR3 is CASSFRAYGGEQYF. The CDR3 coding sequence is TGTGCCAGCAGTTTCCGGGCTTACGGTGGCGAGCAGTACTTC.

The chain links TRBV12-3 or TRBV12-4 to TRBJ1-2; D call uncertain. There are 14 residues in the CDR3. V lost 7 bases, J lost 6 bases, and 18 bases lay in between. The CDR3 nucleotides read TGTGCCAGCACCTTGGGAAGATACTTGGATGGCTACACCTTC. Residues: CASTLGRYLDGYTF.

This chain links TRBV18 with TRBJ2-1; 7 bases match TRBD1. Germline V lookup: CDR1 KGHSH, CDR2 LQKENI. CDR3 length: 14 amino acids. With 6 bases clipped from V and 5 bases from J, the junction kept 7 bases outside the gene matches. The CDR3 DNA reads as TGTGCCAGCTCTCAAGGGGACAGCAACAATGAGCAGTTCTTC. Its protein product is CASSQGDSNNEQFF.

The chain combines TRBV19 with TRBJ2-1; D possibly uses TRBD1 or TRBD2 (5 bases each). There are 15 residues in the CDR3. From germline, CDR1 is LNHDA and CDR2 SQIVND (reference sequence). V lost 7 bases, J lost 6 bases, and 19 bases lay in between. CDR3 residues: CASTVVGARSNEQFF. The CDR3 DNA reads TGTGCCAGTACGGTCGTCGGGGCTCGGTCCAATGAGCAGTTCTTC.

The rearrangement links TRBV20-1 to TRBJ1-2; possibly TRBD1 for D (5 bases). Trimming removed 3 bases at V and 7 bases at J, with 18 bases between. This CDR3 comprises 14 residues. Germline V lookup: CDR1 DFQATT, CDR2 SNEGSKA (reference sequence). DNA of the CDR3: TGCAGTGCTAGGGAGGGAGGGGCAGTCGGTGGCTACACCTTC. It specifies CSAREGGAVGGYTF.

The chain couples TRBV5-1 to TRBJ2-4; TRBD2 might be the D (6 bases). Germline lookup yields CDR1 SGHRS and CDR2 YFSETQ. The CDR3 contains 16 residues. Trimming took off 3 bases at V and 8 bases at J, with 21 bases between the two ends. Here the CDR3 reads CASSSQTPFWGDIQYF. CDR3 nucleotides: TGCGCCAGCAGCTCCCAGACGCCGTTTTGGGGGGACATTCAGTACTTC. The whole variable domain, filled in from reference TRBV5-1 and TRBJ2-4, reads KAGVTQTPRYLIKTRGQQVTLSCSPISGHRSVSWYQQTPGQGLQFLFEYFSETQRNKGNFPGRFSGRQFSNSRSEMNVSTLELGDSALYLCASSSQTPFWGDIQYFGAGTRLSVL.

The rearrangement links TRBV2 to TRBJ1-2; D is unresolved. Looked up from germline, CDR1 is SNHLY and CDR2 is FYNNEI. Between the trimmed V and J ends, which lost 4 bases and 3 bases, there was a span of 6 bases. CDR3 size: 12 residues. DNA of the CDR3: TGTGCCAGCAGTGGAACGCACTATGGCTACACCTTC. Residues: CASSGTHYGYTF.

This rearrangement joins TRBV7-9 to TRBJ1-1; D unclear. Looked up from germline, CDR1 is SEHNR and CDR2 is FQNEAQ (reference sequence). CDR3 length: 12 residues. Trimming stripped 5 bases from V and 12 bases from J, with 16 bases between. The CDR3 DNA is TGTGCCAGCAGCCTAATCCAGTGGAAGACTTTCTTT. It codes for CASSLIQWKTFF. Full variable domain (outside the CDR3, taken from reference TRBV7-9 and TRBJ1-1): DTGVSQNPRHKITKRGQNVTFRCDPISEHNRLYWYRQTLGQGPEFLTYFQNEAQLEKSRLLSDRFSAERPKGSFSTLEIQRTEQGDSAMYLCASSLIQWKTFFGQGTRLTVV.

The chain recombines TRBV20-1 with TRBJ2-7; 13 nucleotides align to TRBD2. The CDR3 consists of 15 residues. The trim removed 0 bases at V and 5 bases at J, leaving 4 bases unmatched. Germline V gene lookup returns CDR1 DFQATT and CDR2 SNEGSKA (reference sequence). The CDR3 region is CSARETSGRQDEQYF. The CDR3 nucleotides are TGCAGTGCTAGAGAGACTAGCGGGAGGCAGGACGAGCAGTACTTC.

This chain connects TRBV5-6 to TRBJ2-7; D remains ambiguous. Looked up from germline, CDR1 is SGHDT and CDR2 is YYEEEE. There are 14 residues in the CDR3. The V end lost 3 bases, the J end lost 2 bases, and 12 bases lay between the germline ends. The CDR3 nucleotides read TGTGCCAGCAGCTCAGGATGGACGGCCTACGAGCAGTACTTC. Its protein product is CASSSGWTAYEQYF.

The V and J genes are TRBV27 and TRBJ2-7, with D possibly being TRBD1 or TRBD2 (5 bases each). CDR1 and CDR2 from the germline V gene are MNHEY and SMNVEV (reference sequence). Trimming took off 2 bases at V and 5 bases at J, with 13 bases between the two ends. This CDR3 has 14 amino acids. CDR3 region: CASSLGGLGDEQYF. Written as DNA, the CDR3 is TGTGCCAGCAGTTTAGGGGGATTGGGGGACGAGCAGTACTTC.

The chain uses TRBV2 and TRBJ2-1, with TRBD2 matching over 14 bases. Germline CDR1 SNHLY, CDR2 FYNNEI. Trimming took 6 bases from V and 8 from J; bases not matched to a gene: 6. CDR3 length: 15 amino acids. CDR3 DNA sequence: TGTGCCAGCAGGAAGGGACTAGCGGGAGTTGATGAGCAGTTCTTC. As protein: CASRKGLAGVDEQFF.

The chain recombines TRBV7-2 with TRBJ1-1; tentative D call: TRBD1 (5 bases). This CDR3 has 15 amino acids. V was pared by 5 bases and J by 3 bases, with 16 bases between. Germline loops: CDR1 SGHTA, CDR2 FQGNSA. The chain's CDR3 is CASSRPVAGDTEAFF. CDR3 DNA: TGTGCCAGCAGCCGGCCCGTTGCGGGGGACACTGAAGCTTTCTTT.

The rearrangement joins TRBV3-1 to TRBJ2-1, with D tentatively TRBD1 or TRBD2 (6 bases each). Trimming took 0 bases from V and 2 from J, leaving 11 bases between them. Germline V gene lookup returns CDR1 LGHDT and CDR2 YNNKEL (reference sequence). The CDR3 is 16 residues long. The CDR3 sequence is CASSQDGGRPYNEQFF. In nucleotides, the CDR3 is TGTGCCAGCAGCCAAGATGGGGGGCGGCCCTACAATGAGCAGTTCTTC.

This rearrangement joins TRBV4-3 to TRBJ1-2, with 10 bases aligning to TRBD1. V dropped 3 bases and J dropped 7; count of bases not matched to a gene: 11. The germline V gene has CDR1 LGHNA and CDR2 YSLEER. The CDR3 is made up of 16 amino acids. The DNA for the CDR3 is TGCGCCAGCAGCCAGGGGACAGGGGCAGCCTCTTCTGGCTACACCTTC. It is translated as CASSQGTGAASSGYTF.

The chain has TRBV29-1 and TRBJ2-1; 16 positions agree with TRBD2. V was pared by 6 bases and J by 8 bases, with 16 bases of the junction left unmatched. This CDR3 spans 18 amino acids. Per germline, CDR1 SQVTM and CDR2 ANQGSEA. DNA for the CDR3: TGCAGCGTCGGCTGGGGACTAGCGGGAGGGGCCTCATCGGATGAGCAGTTCTTC. Its protein product is CSVGWGLAGGASSDEQFF.

The chain is built from TRBV6-2 or TRBV6-3 and TRBJ1-2; D is unresolved. CDR3 length equals 12 residues. Trimming pared 0 bases from V and 11 bases from J, leaving 10 bases between. The germline gives CDR1 MNHEY, CDR2 SVGEGT. CDR3 region: CASSYSNGRYTF. Here the CDR3 DNA reads TGTGCCAGCAGTTACTCGAACGGGAGGTACACCTTC.

J is TRBJ2-4 and V is TRBV6-2 or TRBV6-3; 8 bases fit TRBD2. Looked up from germline, CDR1 is MNHEY and CDR2 is SVGEGT. The CDR3 is made up of 14 amino acids. J gave up 16 bases and V 4 bases, and 15 bases lay outside the gene matches. CDR3 nucleotides: TGTGCCAGCAGTTTTGGTGGGACTAGACTCCACCTATACTTC. Protein product: CASSFGGTRLHLYF.